This is a list of T cell receptor beta chains from one sample in a study of shared clonotypes between healthy human individuals. The repertoire was sequenced with immunoSEQ multiplex PCR; TCRdb's copy has only in-frame clones and lacks some. The sample has roughly 2 million clones; about 95% are singletons. Input material: naive CD8+ T cells sorted from blood. The receptors originated from a young man in good health. Each CDR3 is given with its conserved first and last residue. The D gene is left open where the match is weak.

V: TRBV28
J: TRBJ2-2
D: TRBD1
CDR3: CASLPTTGAGELFF
DNA: TGTGCCAGCCTACCCACTACAGGGGCCGGGGAGCTGTTTTTT

V: TRBV6-5
J: TRBJ1-3
D: -
CDR3: CASSPGDGNTIYF
DNA: TGTGCCAGCAGCCCAGGGGATGGAAACACCATATATTTT

V: TRBV6-5
J: TRBJ2-5
D: TRBD2
CDR3: CASSAGGEETQYF
DNA: TGTGCCAGCAGTGCCGGGGGGGAAGAGACCCAGTACTTC

V: TRBV5-6
J: TRBJ2-7
D: -
CDR3: CASSLKGAPSYEQYF
DNA: TGTGCCAGCAGCTTGAAGGGAGCTCCCTCCTACGAGCAGTACTTC

V: TRBV13
J: TRBJ2-7
D: -
CDR3: CASSLGLAGEYEQYF
DNA: TGTGCCAGCAGCTTAGGCCTGGCAGGGGAATACGAGCAGTACTTC

V: TRBV2
J: TRBJ2-7
D: TRBD2
CDR3: CASSSGNSYEQYF
DNA: TGTGCCAGTTCTAGCGGGAACTCCTACGAGCAGTACTTC

V: TRBV5-6
J: TRBJ2-7
D: TRBD2
CDR3: CASSLGLAVYEQYF
DNA: TGTGCCAGCAGCTTGGGACTAGCAGTTTACGAGCAGTACTTC

V: TRBV7-8
J: TRBJ2-1
D: -
CDR3: CASSLIGARYNEQFF
DNA: TGTGCCAGCAGCTTAATAGGAGCTCGGTACAATGAGCAGTTCTTC

V: TRBV4-2
J: TRBJ2-1
D: TRBD2
CDR3: CASSQYDSGAGGNEQFF
DNA: TGTGCCAGCAGCCAATATGATTCGGGAGCGGGGGGAAATGAGCAGTTCTTC

V: TRBV5-6
J: TRBJ2-1
D: -
CDR3: CASSPTPTNEQFF
DNA: TGTGCCAGCAGCCCGACTCCCACCAATGAGCAGTTCTTC

V: TRBV19
J: TRBJ2-7
D: TRBD2
CDR3: CASSIGSSGNYEQYF
DNA: TGTGCCAGTAGTATAGGGAGTAGCGGGAACTACGAGCAGTACTTC

V: TRBV2
J: TRBJ2-1
D: TRBD2
CDR3: CASIEFGGAYEQFF
DNA: TGTGCCAGCATAGAGTTCGGGGGGGCCTATGAGCAGTTCTTC

V: TRBV28
J: TRBJ1-5
D: -
CDR3: CASSTPEGRVEPQHF
DNA: TGTGCCAGCAGTACCCCGGAAGGGAGGGTAGAGCCCCAGCATTTT

V: TRBV28
J: TRBJ1-1
D: -
CDR3: CASSLTVRNTEAFF
DNA: TGTGCCAGCAGTTTAACAGTCCGGAACACTGAAGCTTTCTTT

V: TRBV7-9
J: TRBJ2-7
D: -
CDR3: CASSDRDTDYEQYF
DNA: TGTGCCAGCAGCGACCGGGACACGGACTACGAGCAGTACTTC

V: TRBV5-1
J: TRBJ2-5
D: -
CDR3: CASSLLQETQYF
DNA: TGCGCCAGCAGCTTGCTCCAAGAGACCCAGTACTTC

V: TRBV27
J: TRBJ2-3
D: TRBD2
CDR3: CASSLVFPSGATDTQYF
DNA: TGTGCCAGCAGTTTAGTATTTCCTAGCGGGGCCACAGATACGCAGTATTTT

V: TRBV6-4
J: TRBJ2-1
D: TRBD2
CDR3: CASRPGTSLTVQFF
DNA: TGTGCCAGCAGGCCCGGGACTAGCCTTACCGTGCAGTTCTTC

V: TRBV27
J: TRBJ2-2
D: -
CDR3: CASSPPRGELNTGELFF
DNA: TGTGCCAGCAGTCCGCCCCGAGGGGAACTGAACACCGGGGAGCTGTTTTTT

V: TRBV27
J: TRBJ1-5
D: -
CDR3: CASSFPGHRRNQPQHF
DNA: TGTGCCAGCAGTTTCCCGGGACATCGGCGCAATCAGCCCCAGCATTTT

V: TRBV28
J: TRBJ2-5
D: TRBD2
CDR3: CASTEMGLAEETQYF
DNA: TGTGCCAGCACCGAAATGGGACTAGCGGAAGAGACCCAGTACTTC

V: TRBV9
J: TRBJ2-7
D: -
CDR3: CASSPTGDASYEQYF
DNA: TGTGCCAGCAGCCCGACAGGAGACGCCTCCTACGAGCAGTACTTC

V: TRBV27
J: TRBJ2-1
D: -
CDR3: CASSSVGGDDEQFF
DNA: TGTGCCAGCAGTTCCGTGGGGGGCGATGATGAGCAGTTCTTC

V: TRBV10-3
J: TRBJ1-1
D: -
CDR3: CAISESITGGEAFF
DNA: TGTGCCATCAGTGAGTCAATCACCGGAGGTGAAGCTTTCTTT

V: TRBV5-1
J: TRBJ1-4
D: TRBD1
CDR3: CASSLQGVTNEKLFF
DNA: TGCGCCAGCAGCTTACAGGGGGTAACTAATGAAAAACTGTTTTTT

V: TRBV19
J: TRBJ1-1
D: -
CDR3: CASKVVDNVLDPEAFF
DNA: TGTGCCAGTAAGGTGGTGGACAACGTGTTGGATCCTGAAGCTTTCTTT

V: TRBV5-1
J: TRBJ1-5
D: -
CDR3: CASSPLSPQVFIQPQHF
DNA: TGCGCCAGCAGCCCCCTAAGCCCTCAGGTCTTTATCCAGCCCCAGCATTTT

V: TRBV27
J: TRBJ2-5
D: -
CDR3: CASSFWGGETQYF
DNA: TGTGCCAGCAGTTTCTGGGGCGGGGAGACCCAGTACTTC

V: TRBV10-1
J: TRBJ2-5
D: TRBD2
CDR3: CASSVLAGDETQYF
DNA: TGCGCCAGCAGTGTACTAGCGGGAGATGAGACCCAGTACTTC

V: TRBV4-1
J: TRBJ1-1
D: -
CDR3: CASSQDEGFEAFF
DNA: TGCGCCAGCAGCCAAGATGAAGGGTTTGAAGCTTTCTTT

V: TRBV7-3
J: TRBJ2-2
D: -
CDR3: CASSLTAGELFF
DNA: TGTGCCAGCAGCTTAACAGCCGGGGAGCTGTTTTTT

V: TRBV6-1
J: TRBJ2-2
D: -
CDR3: CASSEVAVGTGELFF
DNA: TGTGCCAGCAGTGAGGTAGCCGTGGGCACCGGGGAGCTGTTTTTT

V: TRBV7-9
J: TRBJ2-7
D: TRBD1
CDR3: CASNSGQGVYEQYF
DNA: TGTGCCAGCAACTCGGGACAGGGGGTTTACGAGCAGTACTTC

V: TRBV5-1
J: TRBJ1-5
D: -
CDR3: CASSVDIPQHF
DNA: TGCGCCAGCAGCGTGGACATTCCCCAGCATTTT

V: TRBV9
J: TRBJ2-1
D: -
CDR3: CASSPYEGGNNEQFF
DNA: TGTGCCAGCAGCCCGTACGAGGGGGGAAACAATGAGCAGTTCTTC

V: TRBV4-1
J: TRBJ1-4
D: -
CDR3: CASSQAQGLEKLFF
DNA: TGCGCCAGCAGCCAAGCCCAGGGGCTCGAAAAACTGTTTTTT

V: TRBV19
J: TRBJ2-1
D: TRBD1
CDR3: CASSTRPQGSQDEQFF
DNA: TGTGCCAGTAGTACCCGCCCACAGGGGTCTCAGGATGAGCAGTTCTTC

V: TRBV6-1
J: TRBJ1-2
D: -
CDR3: CASSEPDWGYGYTF
DNA: TGTGCCAGCAGTGAACCAGATTGGGGGTATGGCTACACCTTC

V: TRBV7-9
J: TRBJ2-7
D: TRBD1
CDR3: CASSHWTGPLYEQYF
DNA: TGTGCCAGCAGCCACTGGACAGGTCCCCTCTACGAGCAGTACTTC

V: TRBV7-9
J: TRBJ2-1
D: TRBD2
CDR3: CASSLVAGKYNEQFF
DNA: TGTGCCAGCAGCTTAGTAGCGGGGAAATACAATGAGCAGTTCTTC

V: TRBV27
J: TRBJ2-1
D: -
CDR3: CASSQREGYNEQFF
DNA: TGTGCCAGCAGTCAGCGAGAGGGCTACAATGAGCAGTTCTTC

V: TRBV4-1
J: TRBJ2-7
D: TRBD2
CDR3: CASSLRTSGYYEQYF
DNA: TGCGCCAGCAGCCTCCGGACTAGCGGATACTACGAGCAGTACTTC

V: TRBV27
J: TRBJ2-7
D: -
CDR3: CASSLSGGYEQYF
DNA: TGTGCCAGCAGCCTCAGTGGGGGCTACGAGCAGTACTTC

V: TRBV6-6
J: TRBJ2-3
D: -
CDR3: CASSYPETDTQYF
DNA: TGTGCCAGCAGTTACCCAGAGACAGATACGCAGTATTTT

V: TRBV25-1
J: TRBJ2-7
D: TRBD1
CDR3: CASSPLRQGTHEQYF
DNA: TGTGCCAGCAGTCCCCTTAGACAGGGGACCCACGAGCAGTACTTC

V: TRBV29-1
J: TRBJ2-3
D: TRBD1
CDR3: CSVTTGDTDTQYF
DNA: TGCAGCGTTACGACAGGGGACACAGATACGCAGTATTTT

V: TRBV27
J: TRBJ2-7
D: -
CDR3: CASSFWGGASYEQYF
DNA: TGTGCCAGCAGTTTTTGGGGGGGGGCCTCCTACGAGCAGTACTTC

V: TRBV4-1
J: TRBJ2-7
D: TRBD1
CDR3: CASRPTGISYEQYF
DNA: TGCGCCAGCAGGCCGACAGGGATCAGCTACGAGCAGTACTTC

V: TRBV6-5
J: TRBJ2-7
D: -
CDR3: CASSYSKGKSEQYF
DNA: TGTGCCAGCAGTTACTCCAAGGGGAAATCCGAGCAGTACTTC

V: TRBV27
J: TRBJ2-7
D: -
CDR3: CASSLLGTLNEQYF
DNA: TGTGCCAGCAGTTTGCTCGGGACACTCAACGAGCAGTACTTC

V: TRBV5-1
J: TRBJ1-2
D: -
CDR3: CASSLTESLAYGYTF
DNA: TGCGCCAGCAGCTTGACAGAGTCTTTAGCCTATGGCTACACCTTC

V: TRBV27
J: TRBJ2-1
D: -
CDR3: CASSPPPSGPYNEQFF
DNA: TGTGCCAGCAGTCCCCCCCCGAGCGGACCTTACAATGAGCAGTTCTTC

V: TRBV7-6
J: TRBJ1-5
D: -
CDR3: CASSPGHEFWPQHF
DNA: TGTGCCAGCAGCCCGGGACACGAGTTCTGGCCCCAGCATTTT